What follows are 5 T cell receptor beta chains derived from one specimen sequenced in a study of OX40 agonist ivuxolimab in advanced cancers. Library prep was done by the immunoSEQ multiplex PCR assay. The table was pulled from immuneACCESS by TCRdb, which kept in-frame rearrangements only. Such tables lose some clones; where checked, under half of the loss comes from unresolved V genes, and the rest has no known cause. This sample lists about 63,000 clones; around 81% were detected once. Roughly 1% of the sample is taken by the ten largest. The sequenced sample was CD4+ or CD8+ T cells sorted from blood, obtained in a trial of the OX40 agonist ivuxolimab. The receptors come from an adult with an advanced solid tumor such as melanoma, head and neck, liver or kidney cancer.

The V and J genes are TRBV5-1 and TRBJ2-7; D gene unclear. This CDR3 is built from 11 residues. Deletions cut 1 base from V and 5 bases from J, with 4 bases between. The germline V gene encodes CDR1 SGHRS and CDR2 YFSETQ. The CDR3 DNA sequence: TGCGCCAGCAGCTTGTCAGACGAGCAGTACTTC. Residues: CASSLSDEQYF.

CDR3 DNA: TGTGCCAGCAGCTTCGGACTAGCGGGGGGGCCATGGGGTGAGACCCAGTACTTC. It translates to CASSFGLAGGPWGETQYF. The rearrangement links TRBV11-3 to TRBJ2-5; TRBD2 matches at 15 bases. CDR1 is SGHNT, CDR2 YENEEA, per germline. The CDR3 contains 18 residues. Unmatched junction bases numbered 10, after V lost 3 bases and J lost 5 bases.

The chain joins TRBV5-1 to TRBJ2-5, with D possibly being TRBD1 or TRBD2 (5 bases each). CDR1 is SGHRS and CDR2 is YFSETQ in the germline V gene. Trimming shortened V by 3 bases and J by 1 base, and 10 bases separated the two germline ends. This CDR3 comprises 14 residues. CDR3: CASSWAGGQETQYF. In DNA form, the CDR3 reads TGCGCCAGCAGCTGGGCTGGGGGCCAAGAGACCCAGTACTTC.

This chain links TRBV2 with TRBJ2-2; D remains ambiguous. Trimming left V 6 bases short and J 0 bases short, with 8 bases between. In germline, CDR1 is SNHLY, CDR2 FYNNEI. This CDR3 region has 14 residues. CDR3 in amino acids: CASSPTSNTGELFF. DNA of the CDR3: TGTGCCAGCAGCCCAACTTCGAACACCGGGGAGCTGTTTTTT.

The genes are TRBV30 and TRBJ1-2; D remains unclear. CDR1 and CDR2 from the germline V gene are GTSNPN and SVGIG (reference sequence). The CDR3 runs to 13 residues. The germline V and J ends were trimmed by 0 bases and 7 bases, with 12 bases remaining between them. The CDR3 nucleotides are TGTGCCTGGAGTGTAGTGGGATTTGGTGGCTACACCTTC. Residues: CAWSVVGFGGYTF.